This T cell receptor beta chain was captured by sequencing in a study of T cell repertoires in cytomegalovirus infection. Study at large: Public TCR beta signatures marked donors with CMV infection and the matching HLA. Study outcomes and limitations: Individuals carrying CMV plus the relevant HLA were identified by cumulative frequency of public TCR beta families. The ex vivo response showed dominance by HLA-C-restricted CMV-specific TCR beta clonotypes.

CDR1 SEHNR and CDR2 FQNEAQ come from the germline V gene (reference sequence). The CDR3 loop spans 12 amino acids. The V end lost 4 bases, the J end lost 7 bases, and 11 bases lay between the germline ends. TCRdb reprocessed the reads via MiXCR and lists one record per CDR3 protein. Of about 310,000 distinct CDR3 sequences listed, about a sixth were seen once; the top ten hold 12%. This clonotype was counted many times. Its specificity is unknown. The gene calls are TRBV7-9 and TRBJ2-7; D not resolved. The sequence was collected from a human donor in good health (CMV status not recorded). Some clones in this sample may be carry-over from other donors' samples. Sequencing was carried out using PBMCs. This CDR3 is CASSSNAEEQYF. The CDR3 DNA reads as TGTGCCAGCAGCTCTAATGCGGAGGAGCAGTACTTC.